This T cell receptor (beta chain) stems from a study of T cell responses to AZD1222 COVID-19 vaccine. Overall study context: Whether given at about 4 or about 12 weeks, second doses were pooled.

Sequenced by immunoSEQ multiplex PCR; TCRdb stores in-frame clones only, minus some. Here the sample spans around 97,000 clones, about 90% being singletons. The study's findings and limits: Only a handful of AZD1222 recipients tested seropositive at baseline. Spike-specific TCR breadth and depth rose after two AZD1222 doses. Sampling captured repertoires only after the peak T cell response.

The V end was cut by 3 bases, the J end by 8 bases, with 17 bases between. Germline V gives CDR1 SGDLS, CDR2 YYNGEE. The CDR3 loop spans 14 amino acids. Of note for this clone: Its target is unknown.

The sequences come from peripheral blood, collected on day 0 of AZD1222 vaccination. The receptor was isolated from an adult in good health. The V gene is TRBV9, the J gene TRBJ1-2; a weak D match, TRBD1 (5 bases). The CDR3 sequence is CASSETGTLGGYTF. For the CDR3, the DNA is TGTGCCAGCAGCGAAACCGGGACCTTGGGGGGCTACACCTTC. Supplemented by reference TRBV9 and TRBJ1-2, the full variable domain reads DSGVTQTPKHLITATGQRVTLRCSPRSGDLSVYWYQQSLDQGLQFLIQYYNGEERAKGNILERFSAQQFPDLHSELNLSSLELGDSALYFCASSETGTLGGYTFGSGTRLTVV.